These 2 T cell receptor beta chains were sequenced from one sample in a study of blood T cell repertoires in COVID-19. Some clones are missing from TCRdb's copy, which holds only in-frame ones; the method was immunoSEQ multiplex PCR. Of approximately 52,000 clones detected, around nine tenths appear once; the ten largest clones hold 1.3%. The sequencing input was peripheral blood. The receptors here all came from a man in his fifties or sixties with acute or convalescent COVID-19.

The chain has TRBV5-1 and TRBJ2-7; TRBD1 might be the D (6 bases). The CDR3 is 13 residues long. The ends were cut back, 4 bases at V and 6 bases at J, with 14 bases in the middle. Germline V gene lookup returns CDR1 SGHRS and CDR2 YFSETQ. CDR3 region: CASSLEQGFEQYF. CDR3 DNA sequence: TGCGCCAGCAGCCTGGAACAGGGTTTCGAGCAGTACTTC. Complete variable domain (other parts from reference TRBV5-1 and TRBJ2-7): KAGVTQTPRYLIKTRGQQVTLSCSPISGHRSVSWYQQTPGQGLQFLFEYFSETQRNKGNFPGRFSGRQFSNSRSEMNVSTLELGDSALYLCASSLEQGFEQYFGPGTRLTVT.

The chain carries TRBV3-1 (or the pseudogene TRBV3-2) and TRBJ2-3, with D perhaps matching TRBD2 (6 bases). The length of the CDR3 is 13 residues. Germline V CDR1 and CDR2: LGHDT, YNNKEL (reference sequence). The CDR3 sequence: CACGGIHTDTQYF. CDR3 in DNA: TGTGCTTGTGGCGGGATTCACACAGATACGCAGTATTTT.